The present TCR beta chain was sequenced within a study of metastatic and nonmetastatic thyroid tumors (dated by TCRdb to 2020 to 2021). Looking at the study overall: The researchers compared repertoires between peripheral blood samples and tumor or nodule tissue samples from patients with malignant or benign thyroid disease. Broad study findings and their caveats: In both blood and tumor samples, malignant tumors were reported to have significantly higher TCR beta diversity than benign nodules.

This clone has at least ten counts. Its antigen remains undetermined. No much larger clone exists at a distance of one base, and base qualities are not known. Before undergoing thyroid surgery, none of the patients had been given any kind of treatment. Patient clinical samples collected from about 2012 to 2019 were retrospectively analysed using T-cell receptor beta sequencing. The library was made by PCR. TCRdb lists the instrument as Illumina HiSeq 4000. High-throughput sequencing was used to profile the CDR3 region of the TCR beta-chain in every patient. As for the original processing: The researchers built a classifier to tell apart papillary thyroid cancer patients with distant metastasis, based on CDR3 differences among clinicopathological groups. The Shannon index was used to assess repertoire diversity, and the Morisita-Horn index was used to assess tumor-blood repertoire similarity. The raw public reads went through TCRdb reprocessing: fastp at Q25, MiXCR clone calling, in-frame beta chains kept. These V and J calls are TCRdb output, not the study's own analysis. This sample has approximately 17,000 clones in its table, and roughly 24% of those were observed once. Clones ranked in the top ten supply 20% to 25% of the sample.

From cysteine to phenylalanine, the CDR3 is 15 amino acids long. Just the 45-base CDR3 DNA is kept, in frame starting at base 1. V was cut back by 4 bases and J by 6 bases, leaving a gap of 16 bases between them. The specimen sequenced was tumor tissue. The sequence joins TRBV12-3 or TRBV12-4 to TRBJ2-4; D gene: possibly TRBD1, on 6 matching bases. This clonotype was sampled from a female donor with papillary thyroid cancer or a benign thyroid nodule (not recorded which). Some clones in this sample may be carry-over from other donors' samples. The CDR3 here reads CASSSTGYTGNIQYF. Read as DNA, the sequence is TGTGCCAGCAGTTCCACAGGGTATACAGGAAACATTCAGTACTTC.